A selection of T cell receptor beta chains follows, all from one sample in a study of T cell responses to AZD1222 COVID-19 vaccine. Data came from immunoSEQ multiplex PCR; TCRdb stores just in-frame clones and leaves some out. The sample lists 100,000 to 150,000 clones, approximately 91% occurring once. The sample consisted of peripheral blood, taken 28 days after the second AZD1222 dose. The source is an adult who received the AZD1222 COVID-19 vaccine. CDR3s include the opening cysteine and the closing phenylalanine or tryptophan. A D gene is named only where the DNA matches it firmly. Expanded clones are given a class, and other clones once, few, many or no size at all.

TGCGCCAGCAGCCACGTAGATTTGGGAGTATCCTACAATGAGCAGTTCTTC | CASSHVDLGVSYNEQFF | TRBJ2-1 | - | TRBV4-1 | -
TGTGCCAGCAGACCAGGGGGTCGCGGAAACACCATATATTTT | CASRPGGRGNTIYF | TRBJ1-3 | - | TRBV6-5 | TRBD1
TGTGCCAGCAGCCAAGGGTGGCAGGATAACACCGGGGAGCTGTTTTTT | CASSQGWQDNTGELFF | TRBJ2-2 | - | TRBV3-1/TRBV3-2 | -
TGTGCCAGCAGTTTTAGTGGACAGGGTGGTCCCACGACATTTCAATACTTC | CASSFSGQGGPTTFQYF | TRBJ2-7 | few | TRBV28 | TRBD1
TGTGCCTGGAGTGATGGGAGACTCAGATACAATGAGCAGTTCTTC | CAWSDGRLRYNEQFF | TRBJ2-1 | - | TRBV30 | -
TGCAGCGTTGGGGTGAGCGGGGCCTACGAGCAGTACTTC | CSVGVSGAYEQYF | TRBJ2-7 | - | TRBV29-1 | TRBD2
TGTGCCAGCAGTGGTCTATCGTCGGCTCAGCCCCAGCATTTT | CASSGLSSAQPQHF | TRBJ1-5 | - | TRBV2 | -
TGCGCCAGCAGCCGAGCGACTAGCGGGAGGGCCAAGGAGCAGTTCTTC | CASSRATSGRAKEQFF | TRBJ2-1 | - | TRBV5-1 | TRBD2
TGTGCCAGCAGCTTGGACGGACAGGGGTTTGGCACAGATACGCAGTATTTT | CASSLDGQGFGTDTQYF | TRBJ2-3 | - | TRBV5-5 | TRBD1
TGTGCCAGCTCACTCCAACCGGACCGCACCGGGGAGCTGTTTTTT | CASSLQPDRTGELFF | TRBJ2-2 | - | TRBV18 | -
TGTGCCAGCAGTGAAGAGTCCGGCGGAACTACGGTGCAGTACTTC | CASSEESGGTTVQYF | TRBJ2-7 | - | TRBV6-1 | -
TGCGCCAGCAGCCAAGATCGGGGGCGGGAGAGAGAGACCCAGTACTTC | CASSQDRGRERETQYF | TRBJ2-5 | - | TRBV4-1 | -
TGTGCCAGCAGCCAAGGTCCCATCCTCCACTTT | CASSQGPILHF | TRBJ1-6 | - | TRBV3-1/TRBV3-2 | -
TGTGCCAGCTTGCGGGGGGGTGTAGCGGGGAGCCACTCCTACAATGAGCAGTTCTTC | CASLRGGVAGSHSYNEQFF | TRBJ2-1 | - | TRBV2 | TRBD2
TGTGCCAGCAGTTACCCGGACAGTAACTATGGCTACACCTTC | CASSYPDSNYGYTF | TRBJ1-2 | - | TRBV6-6 | -
TGCGCCAGCAGCCTCGACAGGGGGAGACCCCACGGCTACACCTTC | CASSLDRGRPHGYTF | TRBJ1-2 | - | TRBV5-1 | TRBD1
TGCAGTGCTAGAAGAACCGGGGAGCTGTTTTTT | CSARRTGELFF | TRBJ2-2 | - | TRBV20-1 | -
TGTGCCACCAGAGGGACTAGCGGGAGGGCGGGAGGTGAGCAGTTCTTC | CATRGTSGRAGGEQFF | TRBJ2-1 | - | TRBV10-3 | TRBD2
TGTGCCAGCAGGCTTCTCGCGGGCAGCTCCTACAATGAGCAGTTCTTC | CASRLLAGSSYNEQFF | TRBJ2-1 | - | TRBV7-9 | -
TGTGCCAGCAGTTTGCTAGGTTACAATGAGCAGTTCTTC | CASSLLGYNEQFF | TRBJ2-1 | few | TRBV12-3/TRBV12-4 | -
TGTGCCAGCAACCGGGACAGGGGCTACGAGCAGTACTTC | CASNRDRGYEQYF | TRBJ2-7 | - | TRBV6-5 | TRBD1
TGTGCCAGCAGTCCCACCTGGGATGAGCAGTTCTTC | CASSPTWDEQFF | TRBJ2-1 | - | TRBV28 | -
TGTGCCAGCAGCCATACTAGCGGGAGGATTCCAGATACGCAGTATTTT | CASSHTSGRIPDTQYF | TRBJ2-3 | - | TRBV7-9 | TRBD2
TGTGCCAGCAGCTTGTGGGGCAGCACAGATACGCAGTATTTT | CASSLWGSTDTQYF | TRBJ2-3 | - | TRBV5-6 | -
TGTGCCAGCAGCTACGGGGGCGGGCTCGCCTACGAGCAGTACTTC | CASSYGGGLAYEQYF | TRBJ2-7 | once | TRBV9 | -
TGTGCCAGCAGCCAAGTTGGTGACAGCTCAGCTGGGGCCAACGTCCTGACTTTC | CASSQVGDSSAGANVLTF | TRBJ2-6 | few | TRBV4-2 | -
TGTGCCAGCAGTTTTTGGGGGGCGGAGAATCAGCCCCAGCATTTT | CASSFWGAENQPQHF | TRBJ1-5 | once | TRBV28 | -
TGTGCCAGCAGCGTAGGGGTGGGGACTGAAGCTTTCTTT | CASSVGVGTEAFF | TRBJ1-1 | - | TRBV9 | -
TGCGCCAGCAGCCCCGGACTAGCGGGAGGGGCCCAAGAGACCCAGTACTTC | CASSPGLAGGAQETQYF | TRBJ2-5 | - | TRBV5-1 | TRBD2
TGTGCCAGCAGCGCCGGGGTCTACGAGCAGTACTTC | CASSAGVYEQYF | TRBJ2-7 | - | TRBV2 | -
TGCAGCGTTGGGCGGGGGCAAGGTTCACCCCTCCACTTT | CSVGRGQGSPLHF | TRBJ1-6 | - | TRBV29-1 | -
TGTGCCAGCAGCCCCACCATTGCCGGGGAGCTGTTTTTT | CASSPTIAGELFF | TRBJ2-2 | - | TRBV6-4 | -
TGTGCCAGCAGCTTGGACCCGACTAGCGGCCGCACAGATACGCAGTATTTT | CASSLDPTSGRTDTQYF | TRBJ2-3 | - | TRBV5-5 | TRBD2
TGTGCCAGCAGTTATCTAGCGGGCGGTTTAGAGCAGTACTTC | CASSYLAGGLEQYF | TRBJ2-7 | - | TRBV6-5 | TRBD2
TGTGCCAGCTCACCACGTCCAGATACGCAGTATTTT | CASSPRPDTQYF | TRBJ2-3 | - | TRBV18 | -
TGTGCCAGCAGCCAAGAACAGACGAATTCACCCCTCCACTTT | CASSQEQTNSPLHF | TRBJ1-6 | - | TRBV4-2 | -
TGTGCCAGCAGCTTAACCGGGACCAACACTGAAGCTTTCTTT | CASSLTGTNTEAFF | TRBJ1-1 | - | TRBV11-3 | -
TGTGCCAGCAGTGAGACAGCCTTGAACACTGAAGCTTTCTTT | CASSETALNTEAFF | TRBJ1-1 | - | TRBV2 | -
TGTGCCAGCAGCCTTATGGGACAGGGGGGAACTGAAGCTTTCTTT | CASSLMGQGGTEAFF | TRBJ1-1 | - | TRBV14 | TRBD1
TGTGCCAGTACGGAGGGGGGCTATGGCTACACCTTC | CASTEGGYGYTF | TRBJ1-2 | - | TRBV19 | -
TGTGCCAGCTCTGGGGAGCTCAGGGGGCTGGGTGGCACTGAAGCTTTCTTT | CASSGELRGLGGTEAFF | TRBJ1-1 | few | TRBV25-1 | TRBD1
TGTGCCAGCAGCCTTCAGACACTGTCGGGCTACACCTTC | CASSLQTLSGYTF | TRBJ1-2 | - | TRBV5-6 | -
TGCGCCAGCAGCCAATCGGGAGGGCCGGGGTCCTACAATGAGCAGTTCTTC | CASSQSGGPGSYNEQFF | TRBJ2-1 | once | TRBV4-1 | TRBD2
TGTGCCAGCAGCTTGCCAATGACAGGGAACGGCTACACCTTC | CASSLPMTGNGYTF | TRBJ1-2 | - | TRBV5-4 | TRBD1
TGTGCCAGCAGCGTAGCTGACGGCAGGGATTCACCCCTCCACTTT | CASSVADGRDSPLHF | TRBJ1-6 | - | TRBV9 | -
TGTGCCAGCAGACATAGACAGGGAGAGAACACTGAAGCTTTCTTT | CASRHRQGENTEAFF | TRBJ1-1 | - | TRBV6-6 | TRBD1
TGTGCCAGCAGTTTATTCGGGGGCCCGGGTCCAACCCTCCACTTT | CASSLFGGPGPTLHF | TRBJ1-6 | - | TRBV28 | -
TGTGCCAGTAGTCCCCACGGGAGGAAGGGCACTGAAGCTTTCTTT | CASSPHGRKGTEAFF | TRBJ1-1 | - | TRBV19 | -
TGCAGTGCCCCCCGAGGACAGTCAGCTTTCTTT | CSAPRGQSAFF | TRBJ1-1 | - | TRBV20-1 | -
TGTGCCAGCAGTAAAACTAGCGTAACCTACGAGCAGTACTTC | CASSKTSVTYEQYF | TRBJ2-7 | few | TRBV6-5 | TRBD2
TGTGCCAGCAGCCCTCTGACAGGTATAGCCAAAAACATTCAGTACTTC | CASSPLTGIAKNIQYF | TRBJ2-4 | - | TRBV28 | -
TGCGCCAGCAGCTTGGAGGCCTACGAGCAGTACTTC | CASSLEAYEQYF | TRBJ2-7 | - | TRBV5-1 | -
TGTGCCAGCAGCTTATCTTGGGACCAGCCCCAGCATTTT | CASSLSWDQPQHF | TRBJ1-5 | - | TRBV5-5 | -
TGTGCCATCAGTGAGTCAGCAGGGATCCCAGATACGCAGTATTTT | CAISESAGIPDTQYF | TRBJ2-3 | once | TRBV10-3 | -